The rows below give T cell receptor beta chains drawn from one sample of a study of vaccination and CD4 T cells after COVID-19. In TCRdb, the PCR reads were re-called with MiXCR into one record per CDR3 protein. The sample yields around 26,000 distinct CDR3 sequences, about 40% seen once. These receptors' antigens are unknown. The sequenced material came from CD4+ T cells from blood, cultured in vitro. These receptor sequences come from a human donor who had recovered from COVID-19. Each CDR3 is given with its conserved first and last residue. Rows give clone size only sometimes, using once, few, many, or a class for an expanded clone.

cdr3_aa v_call clone_size j_call
CASSLAGGPQETQYF TRBV5-1 . TRBJ2-5
CASSLLGQGNQPQHF TRBV5-6 once TRBJ1-5
CSAMRGQGTDTQYF TRBV20-1 . TRBJ2-3
CASSLGTGRNEQYF TRBV7-7 . TRBJ2-7
CASSRDNYEQYF TRBV7-9 . TRBJ2-7
CSATRDRGPYEQYF TRBV20-1 . TRBJ2-7
CASRRLAGDNEQFF TRBV19 few TRBJ2-1
CSATSAPQGWDTQYF TRBV20-1 few TRBJ2-3
CATSRDVRLNPYEQYF TRBV15 few TRBJ2-7
CASRRHRDLVGEQYF TRBV12-3/TRBV12-4 . TRBJ2-7
CASSLAVAGYNEQFF TRBV7-2 . TRBJ2-1
CASSLHSGSYEQYF TRBV6-1 few TRBJ2-7
CASFVGAGAMNTGELFF TRBV21-1 . TRBJ2-2
CASSLSGTETYEQYF TRBV28 . TRBJ2-7
CASSPRDSKLAKNIQYF TRBV5-4 . TRBJ2-4
CSAPTGASYEQYF TRBV20-1 . TRBJ2-7
CASDSAGGMDTQYF TRBV28 . TRBJ2-3
CASSMMERYGYTF TRBV19 . TRBJ1-2
CASSYVTAGGDEQYF TRBV6-5 . TRBJ2-7
CASNQWDKGYGYTF TRBV19 . TRBJ1-2
CASSKWTGASSNQPQHF TRBV6-1 few TRBJ1-5
CASSYSVTGSNTQYF TRBV6-5 few TRBJ2-3
CSAGRGAGELFF TRBV20-1 . TRBJ2-2
CASSLLGTQYF TRBV7-8 . TRBJ2-3
CASSRTSGGSHTDTQYF TRBV7-9 few TRBJ2-3
CSVRTGETEAFF TRBV20-1 few TRBJ1-1
CASRNPQGTAGYTF TRBV27 . TRBJ1-2
CASSQSVSDTQYF TRBV4-2 . TRBJ2-3
CASSPIGGNTIYF TRBV6-6 . TRBJ1-3
CASSLVFLAGATGELFF TRBV7-2 . TRBJ2-2
CASSQDDSGKWVQYF TRBV4-1 few TRBJ2-7
CSVTGRGGETQYF TRBV29-1 . TRBJ2-5
CSAGRTVDYEQYF TRBV20-1 . TRBJ2-7
CASSLFAATGFF TRBV7-9 . TRBJ2-1
CASSYPGPQETQYF TRBV6-5 . TRBJ2-5
CASSPGDSTDTQYF TRBV4-2 few TRBJ2-3
CATSDWALGGIQYF TRBV24-1 once TRBJ2-4
CASTWTVGAYGYTF TRBV12-3/TRBV12-4 . TRBJ1-2
CATSSGYGGYTF TRBV24-1 few TRBJ1-2
CASSRGQELEQYF TRBV7-2 few TRBJ2-7
CSVVPGSLRGQYF TRBV29-1 . TRBJ2-7
CASSLVEKRNTEAFF TRBV5-1 . TRBJ1-1
CASSSPGLETQYF TRBV2 . TRBJ2-5
CASSLASGEQFF TRBV7-6 few TRBJ2-1
CASMRPPYNEQFF TRBV27 . TRBJ2-1
CSARADRGETQYF TRBV20-1 few TRBJ2-5
CASSLIPQAFNSPLHF TRBV11-2 . TRBJ1-6
CASSFRLAGGRETQYF TRBV7-2 . TRBJ2-5
CASSGRTGGTGELFF TRBV5-8 . TRBJ2-2
CATSRDGLADTQYF TRBV15 . TRBJ2-3
CSVKRGDEAFF TRBV29-1 few TRBJ1-1